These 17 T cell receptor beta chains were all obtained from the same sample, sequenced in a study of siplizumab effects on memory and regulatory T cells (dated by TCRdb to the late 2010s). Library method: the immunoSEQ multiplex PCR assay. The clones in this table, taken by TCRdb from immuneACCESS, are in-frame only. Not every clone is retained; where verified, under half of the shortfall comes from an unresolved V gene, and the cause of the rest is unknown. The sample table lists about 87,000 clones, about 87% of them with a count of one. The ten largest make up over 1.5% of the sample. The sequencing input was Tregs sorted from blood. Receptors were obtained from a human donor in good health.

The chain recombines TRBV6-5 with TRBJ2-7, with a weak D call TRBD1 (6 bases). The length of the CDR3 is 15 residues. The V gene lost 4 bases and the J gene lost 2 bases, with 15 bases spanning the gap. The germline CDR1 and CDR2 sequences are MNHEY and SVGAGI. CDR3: CASSSTGHTAYEQYF. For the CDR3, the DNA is TGTGCCAGCAGTTCAACAGGGCATACCGCCTACGAGCAGTACTTC.

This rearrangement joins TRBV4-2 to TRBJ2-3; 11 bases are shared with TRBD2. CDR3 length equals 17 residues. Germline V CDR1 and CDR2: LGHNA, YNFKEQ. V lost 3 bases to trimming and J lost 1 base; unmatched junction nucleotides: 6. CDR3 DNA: TGTGCCAGCAGCCAGGTTTCGACTAGCGGGGGCACAGATACGCAGTATTTT. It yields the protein CASSQVSTSGGTDTQYF.

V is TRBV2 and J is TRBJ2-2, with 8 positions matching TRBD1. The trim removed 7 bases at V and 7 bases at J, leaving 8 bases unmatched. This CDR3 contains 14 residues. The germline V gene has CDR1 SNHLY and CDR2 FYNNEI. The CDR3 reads CASTNQGAFGELFF. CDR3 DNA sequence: TGTGCCAGCACGAATCAGGGGGCTTTCGGGGAGCTGTTTTTT.

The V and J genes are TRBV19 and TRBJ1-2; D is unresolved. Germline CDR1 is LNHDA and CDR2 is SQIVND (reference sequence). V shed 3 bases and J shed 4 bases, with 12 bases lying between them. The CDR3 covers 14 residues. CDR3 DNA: TGTGCCAGTAGTATGAGGCAACAGTCCTATGGCTACACCTTC. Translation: CASSMRQQSYGYTF.

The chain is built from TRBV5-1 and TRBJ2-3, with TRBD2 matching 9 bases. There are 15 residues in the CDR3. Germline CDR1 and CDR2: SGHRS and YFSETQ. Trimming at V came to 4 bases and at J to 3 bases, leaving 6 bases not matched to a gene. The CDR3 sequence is CASSERGLATDTQYF. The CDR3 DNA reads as TGCGCCAGCAGCGAAAGGGGACTAGCAACAGATACGCAGTATTTT.

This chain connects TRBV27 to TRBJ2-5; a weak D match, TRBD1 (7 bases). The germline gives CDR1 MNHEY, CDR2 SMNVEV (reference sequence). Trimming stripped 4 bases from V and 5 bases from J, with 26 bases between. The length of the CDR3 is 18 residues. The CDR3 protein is CASSSLYRGWGAGETQYF. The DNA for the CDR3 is TGTGCCAGCAGTTCCCTATACAGGGGCTGGGGGGCGGGCGAGACCCAGTACTTC.

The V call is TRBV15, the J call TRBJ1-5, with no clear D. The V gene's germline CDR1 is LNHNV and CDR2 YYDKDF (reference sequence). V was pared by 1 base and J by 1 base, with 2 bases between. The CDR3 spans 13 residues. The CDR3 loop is CATSRGSNQPQHF. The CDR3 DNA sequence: TGTGCCACCAGCAGAGGGAGCAATCAGCCCCAGCATTTT.

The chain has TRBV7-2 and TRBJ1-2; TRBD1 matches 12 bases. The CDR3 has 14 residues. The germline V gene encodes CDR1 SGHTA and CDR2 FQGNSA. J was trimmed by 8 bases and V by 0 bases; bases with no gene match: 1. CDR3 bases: TGTGCCAGCAGCTTAGCAGGGACAGGGGGCGGCTACACCTTC. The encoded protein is CASSLAGTGGGYTF.

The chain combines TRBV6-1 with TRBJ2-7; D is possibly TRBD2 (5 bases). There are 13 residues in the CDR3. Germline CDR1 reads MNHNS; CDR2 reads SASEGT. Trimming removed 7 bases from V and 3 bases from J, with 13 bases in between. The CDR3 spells CASNSGGNYEQYF. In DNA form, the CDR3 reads TGTGCCAGCAATTCAGGAGGTAACTACGAGCAGTACTTC.

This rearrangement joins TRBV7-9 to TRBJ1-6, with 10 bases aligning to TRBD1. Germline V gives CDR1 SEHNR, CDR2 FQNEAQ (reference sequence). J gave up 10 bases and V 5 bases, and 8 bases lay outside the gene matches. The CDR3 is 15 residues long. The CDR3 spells CASSRTTGGRSPLHF. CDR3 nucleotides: TGTGCCAGCAGCCGAACGACAGGGGGCAGGTCACCCCTCCACTTT.

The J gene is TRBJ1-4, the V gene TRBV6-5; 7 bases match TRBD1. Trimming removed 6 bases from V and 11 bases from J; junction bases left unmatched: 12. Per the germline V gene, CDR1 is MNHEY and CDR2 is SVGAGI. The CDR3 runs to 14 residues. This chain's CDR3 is CASSPGTALGKLFF. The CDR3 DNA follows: TGTGCCAGCAGCCCCGGGACAGCCCTTGGGAAACTGTTTTTT.

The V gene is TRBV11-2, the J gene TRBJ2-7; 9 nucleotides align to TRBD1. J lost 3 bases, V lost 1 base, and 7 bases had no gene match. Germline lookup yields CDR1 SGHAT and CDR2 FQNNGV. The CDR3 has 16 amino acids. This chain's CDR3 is CASSLGPGTGIYEQYF. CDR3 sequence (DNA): TGTGCCAGCAGCTTAGGACCCGGGACAGGGATCTACGAGCAGTACTTC.

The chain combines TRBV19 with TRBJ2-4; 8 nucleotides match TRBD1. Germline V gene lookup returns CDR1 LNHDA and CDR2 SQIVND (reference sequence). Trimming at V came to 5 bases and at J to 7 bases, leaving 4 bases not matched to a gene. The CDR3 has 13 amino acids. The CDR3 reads CASSDHRGNIQYF. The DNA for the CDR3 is TGTGCCAGTAGTGACCACAGGGGGAACATTCAGTACTTC.

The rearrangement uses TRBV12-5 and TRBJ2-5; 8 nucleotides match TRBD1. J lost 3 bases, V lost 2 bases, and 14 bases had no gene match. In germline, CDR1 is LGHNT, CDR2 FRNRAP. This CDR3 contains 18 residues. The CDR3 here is CASGLSPKSGGRKETQYF. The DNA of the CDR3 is TGTGCTAGTGGTTTGTCCCCAAAATCAGGGGGCAGGAAAGAGACCCAGTACTTC.

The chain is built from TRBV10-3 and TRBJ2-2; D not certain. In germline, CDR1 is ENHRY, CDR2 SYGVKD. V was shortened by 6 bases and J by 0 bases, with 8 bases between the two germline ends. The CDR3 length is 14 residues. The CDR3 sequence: CAIRATANTGELFF. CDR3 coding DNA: TGTGCCATCAGGGCAACCGCGAACACCGGGGAGCTGTTTTTT.

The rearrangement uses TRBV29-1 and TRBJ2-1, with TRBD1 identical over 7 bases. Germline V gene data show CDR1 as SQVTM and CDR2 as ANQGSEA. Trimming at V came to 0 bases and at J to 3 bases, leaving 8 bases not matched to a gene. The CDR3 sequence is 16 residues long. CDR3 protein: CSVEDFRDSFYNEQFF. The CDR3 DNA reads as TGCAGCGTTGAAGACTTCAGGGACAGTTTCTACAATGAGCAGTTCTTC.

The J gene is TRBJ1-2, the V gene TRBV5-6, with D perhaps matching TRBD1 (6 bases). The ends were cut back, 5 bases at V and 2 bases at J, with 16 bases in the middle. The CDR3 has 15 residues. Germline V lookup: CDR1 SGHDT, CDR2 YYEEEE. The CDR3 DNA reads TGTGCCAGCAGACCCGTCGGGCAGGGGAACTATGGCTACACCTTC. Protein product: CASRPVGQGNYGYTF.